There are many counts of the clone carrying this TCR beta chain. The antigen is not known. These data originate in a study of CD8 T cells in ankylosing spondylitis. Whole-study findings and limits: In ankylosing spondylitis blood, a motif of about eight highly homologous TCR beta variants appeared characteristic.

Each CDR3 protein gets one entry after TCRdb re-called the 5' RACE reads with MiXCR. Among under 200,000 distinct CDR3 sequences, approximately 12% were seen once, and the ten largest hold more than 9.5%. Sequencing input: blood, either unsorted or a sorted T cell fraction (not recorded which). This TCR was recovered from a female donor with ankylosing spondylitis or in good health (not recorded which).

In nucleotides, the CDR3 is TGCAGTGCTAAGGAGCTACTTGGGACTAGCGGTTACGAGCAGTACTTC. Protein sequence: CSAKELLGTSGYEQYF. The chain carries TRBV20-1 and TRBJ2-7; TRBD2 matches 11 bases. The CDR3 is made up of 16 amino acids. With 4 bases clipped from V and 4 bases from J, the junction kept 12 bases outside the gene matches. Germline V gene lookup returns CDR1 DFQATT and CDR2 SNEGSKA (reference sequence).